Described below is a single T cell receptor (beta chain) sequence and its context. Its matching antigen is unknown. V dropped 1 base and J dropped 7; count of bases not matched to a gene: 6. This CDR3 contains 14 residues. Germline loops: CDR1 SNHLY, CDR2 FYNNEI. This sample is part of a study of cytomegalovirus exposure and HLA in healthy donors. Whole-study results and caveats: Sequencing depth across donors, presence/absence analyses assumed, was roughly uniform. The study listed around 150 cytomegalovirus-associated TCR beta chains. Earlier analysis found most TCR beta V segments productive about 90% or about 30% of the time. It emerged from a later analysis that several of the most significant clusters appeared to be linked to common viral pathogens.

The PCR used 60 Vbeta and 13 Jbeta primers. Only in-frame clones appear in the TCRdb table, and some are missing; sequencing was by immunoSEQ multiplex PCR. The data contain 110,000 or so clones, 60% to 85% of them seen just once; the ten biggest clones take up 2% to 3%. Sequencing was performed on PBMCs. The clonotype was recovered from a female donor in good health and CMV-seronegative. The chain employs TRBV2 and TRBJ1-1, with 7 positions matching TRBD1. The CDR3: CASSEGLQGDEAFF. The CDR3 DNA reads TGTGCCAGCAGTGAAGGGCTCCAGGGGGATGAAGCTTTCTTT.